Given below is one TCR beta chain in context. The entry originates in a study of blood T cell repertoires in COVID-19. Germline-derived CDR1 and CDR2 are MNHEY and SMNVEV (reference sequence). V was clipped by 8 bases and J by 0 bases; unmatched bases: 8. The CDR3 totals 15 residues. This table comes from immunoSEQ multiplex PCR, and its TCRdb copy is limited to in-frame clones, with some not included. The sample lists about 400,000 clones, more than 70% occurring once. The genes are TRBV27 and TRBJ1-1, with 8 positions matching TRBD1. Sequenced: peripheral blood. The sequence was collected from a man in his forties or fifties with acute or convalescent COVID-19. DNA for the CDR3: TGTGCCAGCGCCTCCGCAGGGGGCCTGAACACTGAAGCTTTCTTT. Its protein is CASASAGGLNTEAFF.